This TCR beta chain was retrieved from a study of cytomegalovirus exposure and HLA in healthy donors. A multiplex PCR was run with 60 Vbeta primers and 13 Jbeta primers. Clones were read by immunoSEQ multiplex PCR, and TCRdb kept only the in-frame ones, dropping some. The table lists 90,000 to 150,000 clones, about 78% of them singletons. This CDR3 is 14 amino acids long. Germline V CDR1 and CDR2: MNHEY, SVGAGI. Trimming left V 9 bases short and J 3 bases short, with 14 bases between. The sample consisted of PBMCs. This TCR derives from a woman in her forties in good health and CMV-seropositive. The J gene is TRBJ1-4, the V gene TRBV6-5; D gene ambiguous. The CDR3: CASAESPANEKLFF. CDR3 coding DNA: TGTGCCAGTGCAGAATCGCCAGCTAATGAAAAACTGTTTTTT.